This TCR beta chain was sequenced for a study of immune cell composition in non-small cell lung cancer. Profiling relied on immunoSEQ multiplex PCR, and the TCRdb table lists in-frame clones only, not all of them. The repertoire has 7,500 to 10,000 clones, about 80% of them found once; the top ten carry around 13%. The CDR3 totals 14 residues. Trimming removed 0 bases from V and 7 bases from J, with 13 bases in between. Per germline, CDR1 MNHNY and CDR2 SVGAGI (reference sequence). Normal lung sampling was at least 3 cm from the tumour, as distant as possible. This clone was recorded only once. No antigen is known for it. Study-wide results and caveats: Squamous carcinomas (around 80%) more often had tumour-associated clones >0.5% than adenocarcinomas (roughly 33%).

The chain is built from TRBV6-6 and TRBJ2-7; D may match TRBD1 or TRBD2 (5 bases each). The receptor comes from a human donor with non-small cell lung cancer. The sequenced sample consisted of non-adjacent lung tissue. The CDR3 nucleotides read TGTGCCAGCAGTTACTCGCAGGGCAGCGGTGAGCAGTACTTC. Amino acid sequence: CASSYSQGSGEQYF.